These 7 T cell receptor beta chains originate from one sample sequenced in a study of cytomegalovirus exposure and HLA in healthy donors. The PCR had 60 Vbeta and 13 Jbeta primers. TCRdb's table, derived via immunoSEQ multiplex PCR, lists solely in-frame clones and lacks some. The sample has 150,000 to 200,000 clones; around 81% are singletons. Sequences were obtained from PBMCs. These receptors were obtained from a man aged 18 to 29 in good health and CMV-seronegative.

The chain couples TRBV2 to TRBJ1-6, with 9 bases matching TRBD1. With V trimmed by 5 bases and J by 8 bases, 4 bases remained unmatched. This CDR3 contains 14 residues. In germline, CDR1 is SNHLY, CDR2 FYNNEI. The CDR3 region has the DNA TGTGCCAGCAGTCGGACAGGGGACCATTCACCCCTCCACTTT. It encodes CASSRTGDHSPLHF.

The J gene is TRBJ2-1, the V gene TRBV27; 9 nucleotides agree with TRBD1. Germline V gene data show CDR1 as MNHEY and CDR2 as SMNVEV (reference sequence). Losses at the gene ends were 5 bases for V and 3 bases for J; bases not matched to a gene: 14. CDR3 length equals 18 residues. CDR3 sequence: CASSHLRDRVARYNEQFF. For the CDR3, the DNA is TGTGCCAGCAGTCACCTTAGGGACAGGGTGGCACGCTACAATGAGCAGTTCTTC.

The chain is built from TRBV5-6 and TRBJ2-3; D unclear. Germline-derived CDR1 and CDR2 are SGHDT and YYEEEE. The V end lost 0 bases, the J end lost 0 bases, and 8 bases lay between the germline ends. This CDR3 comprises 15 residues. The DNA for the CDR3 is TGTGCCAGCAGCTTGGGTATTCTGAGCACAGATACGCAGTATTTT. It is translated as CASSLGILSTDTQYF.

The chain recombines TRBV2 with TRBJ1-1; no definite D call. The CDR3 consists of 17 residues. The V and J ends lost 1 base and 1 base respectively, with 16 bases between them. CDR1 is SNHLY, CDR2 FYNNEI, per germline. This chain's CDR3 is CASSEEVVRVWNTEAFF. CDR3 DNA sequence: TGTGCCAGCAGTGAAGAAGTGGTGCGGGTTTGGAACACTGAAGCTTTCTTT.

The J gene is TRBJ1-1, the V gene TRBV5-8; unclear D gene. Germline lookup yields CDR1 SGHTS and CDR2 YDEGEE. The V end lost 0 bases, the J end lost 4 bases, and 16 bases lay between the germline ends. The CDR3 totals 16 residues. The CDR3 DNA reads TGTGCCAGCAGCTTGGGGACCCAGTATGGGAGCACTGAAGCTTTCTTT. Amino acids: CASSLGTQYGSTEAFF.

The chain has TRBV7-2 and TRBJ1-6, with 9 positions matching TRBD1. Germline CDR1 is SGHTA and CDR2 is FQGNSA. The length of the CDR3 is 14 residues. J gave up 10 bases and V 6 bases, and 7 bases lay outside the gene matches. The CDR3 coding sequence is TGTGCCAGCAGACGGACAGGGGAGCAATCACCCCTCCACTTT. The encoded protein is CASRRTGEQSPLHF.

This chain joins TRBV4-1 and TRBJ2-2; D is unresolved. From germline, CDR1 is MGHRA and CDR2 YSYEKL. Between the trimmed V and J ends, which lost 0 bases and 4 bases, there was a span of 12 bases. CDR3 length equals 16 residues. CDR3 DNA: TGCGCCAGCAGCCAAGAGGTAGGCCGGAGCACCGGGGAGCTGTTTTTT. Residues: CASSQEVGRSTGELFF.